This TCR beta chain was retrieved from a study of blood T cell repertoires in COVID-19. Study-wide background: Material from acute and convalescent COVID-19 was sourced from the United States, Italy and Spain. The analysed material was cDNA or gDNA that came from T cells, B-cell-depleted T cells, or PBMCs.

In germline, CDR1 is SNHLY, CDR2 FYNNEI. The CDR3 runs 12 residues. V was shortened by 3 bases and J by 1 base, with 4 bases between the two germline ends. A Seattle source enrolled patients during active infection and followed them longitudinally. As handled by the study authors: Estimated nucleated cell counts came from reference gene primer amplification. Profiling relied on immunoSEQ multiplex PCR, and the TCRdb table lists in-frame clones only, not all of them. V, J and clone size derive from that table, while D and trimming were established from the DNA sequence. This sample yields about 420,000 clones, of which roughly 90% are seen a single time; roughly 0.87% belongs to the top ten. This clone was seen only a few times.

The rearrangement uses TRBV2 and TRBJ2-7; D call uncertain. The sequence came from a man younger than 35 with COVID-19, enrolled during active disease. The specimen sequenced was peripheral blood. CDR3 in DNA: TGTGCCAGCAGTGACATTTCCTACGAGCAGTACTTC. This encodes CASSDISYEQYF.